These 12 T cell receptor beta chains share one sample of origin, sequenced in a study of cytomegalovirus exposure and HLA in healthy donors. PCR used 60 Vbeta primers and 13 Jbeta primers. The data were produced by immunoSEQ multiplex PCR, yet TCRdb's version contains in-frame clones alone and is incomplete. The sample consists of 200,000 or so clones, 75% to 85% of them appearing once. Material for sequencing was PBMCs. These receptors were collected from a woman between 50 and 59 years old in good health and CMV-seropositive.

The chain has TRBV19 and TRBJ2-6; the match to TRBD2 covers 7 bases. The germline V gene encodes CDR1 LNHDA and CDR2 SQIVND (reference sequence). The CDR3 is 15 residues long. Trimming cost V 5 bases and J 2 bases; bases outside gene matches: 3. CDR3 protein: CASSSGRAGANVLTF. The DNA of the CDR3 is TGTGCCAGTAGTTCAGGGAGGGCTGGGGCCAACGTCCTGACTTTC. The variable domain in full, with the rest retrieved from reference TRBV19 and TRBJ2-6, is DGGITQSPKYLFRKEGQNVTLSCEQNLNHDAMYWYRQDPGQGLRLIYYSQIVNDFQKGDIAEGYSVSREKKESFPLTVTSAQKNPTAFYLCASSSGRAGANVLTFGAGSRLTVL.

The CDR3 loop reads CASSRGTGDYGYTF. CDR3 nucleotides: TGTGCCAGTAGTAGGGGGACAGGGGACTATGGCTACACCTTC. The chain is built from TRBV19 and TRBJ1-2; 10 nucleotides line up with TRBD1. J gave up 3 bases and V 4 bases, and 2 bases lay outside the gene matches. The germline CDR1 and CDR2 sequences are LNHDA and SQIVND (reference sequence). CDR3 length: 14 residues.

This chain links TRBV7-2 with TRBJ2-7; 10 nucleotides line up with TRBD1. CDR1 and CDR2 from the germline V gene are SGHTA and FQGNSA. V lost 10 bases, J lost 6 bases, and 18 bases stayed unmatched. This CDR3 contains 16 residues. CDR3 amino acids: CAKQLKGTGVRGEQYF. CDR3 nucleotides: TGTGCCAAGCAGCTTAAAGGGACAGGGGTCCGTGGCGAGCAGTACTTC.

This CDR3 is CASSLDGEGSPLHF. The CDR3 coding sequence is TGTGCCAGCAGTTTAGACGGGGAGGGTTCACCCCTCCACTTT. J is TRBJ1-6 and V is TRBV27; D call uncertain. CDR3 length equals 14 residues. V was trimmed by 2 bases and J by 9 bases, leaving 11 bases between them. Germline V gene sequence: CDR1 MNHEY, CDR2 SMNVEV (reference sequence).

The J gene is TRBJ2-1, the V gene TRBV5-1; 10 bases align to TRBD2. The trim removed 4 bases at V and 3 bases at J, leaving 10 bases unmatched. Per the germline V gene, CDR1 is SGHRS and CDR2 is YFSETQ. This CDR3 spans 17 amino acids. This CDR3 is CASSRRSGGDNYNEQFF. The CDR3 bases are TGCGCCAGCAGCAGACGAAGCGGGGGGGATAACTACAATGAGCAGTTCTTC.

The chain employs TRBV27 and TRBJ2-7; 9 bases align to TRBD2. The CDR3 totals 19 residues. Germline loops: CDR1 MNHEY, CDR2 SMNVEV (reference sequence). V lost 2 bases and J lost 5; bases outside the gene matches: 19. The CDR3 DNA reads as TGTGCCAGCAGTTTAAAGGGGCTCGGTAGCGGGGGATTACGAGACGAGCAGTACTTC. It encodes CASSLKGLGSGGLRDEQYF.

About this clone itself: The junction differs from germline at one of its ends, possibly a read error. The chain has TRBV11-2 and TRBJ2-1; D might be TRBD2 (6 bases). Looked up from germline, CDR1 is SGHAT and CDR2 is FQNNGV. CDR3 size: 15 residues. DNA of the CDR3: TGTGCCAGCACCTTAGGGTCGGGAGTCTACAATGAGCAGTTCTTC. Amino acids: CASTLGSGVYNEQFF.

The genes are TRBV7-2 and TRBJ2-2, with 7 bases identical to TRBD2. The CDR3 has 15 amino acids. Germline V gene data show CDR1 as SGHTA and CDR2 as FQGNSA. V lost 6 bases and J lost 1; bases outside the gene matches: 5. CDR3 loop: CASRRAGLNTGELFF. As DNA, the CDR3 is TGTGCCAGCAGAAGAGCGGGATTGAACACCGGGGAGCTGTTTTTT.

This chain uses TRBV29-1 with TRBJ2-7; 8 bases fit TRBD1. With V trimmed by 6 bases and J by 6 bases, 4 bases remained unmatched. CDR1 and CDR2 (germline): SQVTM, ANQGSEA. The length of the CDR3 is 11 residues. The CDR3 region has the DNA TGCAGCGTGGACAGGGTTGGCGAGCAGTACTTC. Translating gives CSVDRVGEQYF.

This clone was seen once. The rearrangement uses TRBV10-2 and TRBJ2-7; tentative D call: TRBD2 (7 bases). This CDR3 spans 15 amino acids. The V end was cut by 4 bases, the J end by 2 bases, with 15 bases between. Germline V gene data show CDR1 as WSHSY and CDR2 as SAAADI. The CDR3 loop reads CASSGSGGGAYEQYF. CDR3 nucleotides: TGCGCCAGCAGTGGTTCGGGGGGCGGGGCCTACGAGCAGTACTTC.

V usage is TRBV7-8 and J usage is TRBJ1-5, with D possibly matching TRBD1 (5 bases). V shed 1 base and J shed 5 bases, with 15 bases lying between them. Germline V gene sequence: CDR1 SGHVS, CDR2 FQNEAQ. The CDR3 runs to 16 residues. CDR3 sequence reads: CASSLGEGARDQPQHF. The CDR3 region has the DNA TGTGCCAGCAGCTTAGGTGAAGGGGCACGAGATCAGCCCCAGCATTTT. The full variable domain, with the rest looked up from reference TRBV7-8 and TRBJ1-5, is GAGVSQSPRYKVAKRGQDVALRCDPISGHVSLFWYQQALGQGPEFLTYFQNEAQLDKSGLPSDRFFAERPEGSVSTLKIQRTQQEDSAVYLCASSLGEGARDQPQHFGDGTRLSIL.

The CDR3 reads CASSIGAETQYF. The CDR3 nucleotides are TGTGCCAGTAGTATTGGAGCGGAGACCCAGTACTTC. The rearrangement joins TRBV19 to TRBJ2-5; D not resolved. The CDR3 sequence is 12 residues long. V lost 3 bases and J 5 bases, leaving 7 bases between the germline ends. From germline, CDR1 is LNHDA and CDR2 SQIVND (reference sequence).